One sample yielded the 23 T cell receptor beta chains listed below, sequenced in a study of regulatory T cells in long-lasting Graves disease. This sample's time point: newly diagnosed GD, antithyroid drugs for less than 3 months. Extracted PBMC RNA gave rise to the TCR library. With iRepertoire HTBI primers and Arm-PCR of CDR3 regions, TCR beta libraries were built. TCRdb reprocessed the multiplex PCR reads with MiXCR, giving one entry per CDR3 protein. The repertoire includes hundreds of thousands of distinct CDR3 sequences, roughly 14% of them detected once, and roughly 9.7% sits in the top ten. The data also belong to a second study, concerning T cells in Graves' hyperthyroidism and ophthalmopathy.

Sequences were derived from peripheral blood mononuclear cells (PBMCs), sampled at new diagnosis, from a patient treated with antithyroid drugs. Receptor source: a man aged 25-40 years with Graves disease.

In this sample, this clonotype turned up many times. The chain combines TRBV5-1 with TRBJ2-5, with TRBD1 identical over 7 bases. J lost 5 bases, V lost 5 bases, and 6 bases had no gene match. Looked up from germline, CDR1 is SGHRS and CDR2 is YFSETQ. The CDR3 contains 13 residues. CDR3 residues: CASRGQNEETQYF. The DNA for the CDR3 is TGCGCCAGCAGGGGACAGAATGAGGAGACCCAGTACTTC.

Turning to this clonotype: Its ends do not fully match the called genes, so a read error is possible. The V and J genes are TRBV20-1 and TRBJ2-3; D might be TRBD1 (5 bases). The germline V gene encodes CDR1 DFQATT and CDR2 SNEGSKA (reference sequence). This CDR3 comprises 16 residues. CDR3 bases: TGCAGTGCTAGAGATCCCTCCCCGCAATTCACAGGTACGCAGTATTTT. Protein sequence: CSARDPSPQFTGTQYF.

The V and J genes are TRBV27 and TRBJ1-4; weak D call: TRBD1 (6 bases). This CDR3 is built from 16 residues. The V end lost 2 bases, the J end lost 8 bases, and 18 bases lay between the germline ends. Germline V gene sequence: CDR1 MNHEY, CDR2 SMNVEV (reference sequence). The CDR3 DNA follows: TGTGCCAGCAGTTTAACCCAACAGGGTCCGGGAGAAAAACTGTTTTTT. Protein sequence: CASSLTQQGPGEKLFF.

This clonotype was recorded at least ten times. This rearrangement joins TRBV7-9 to TRBJ2-7; D is possibly TRBD1 or TRBD2 (6 bases each). Deletions cut 6 bases from V and 7 bases from J, with 19 bases between. Germline V lookup: CDR1 SEHNR, CDR2 FQNEAQ (reference sequence). This CDR3 region has 14 residues. Here the CDR3 DNA reads TGTGCCAGCAGTTTTCCGGGACACGGGGGAGAGCAGTACTTC. This sequence encodes CASSFPGHGGEQYF. Using reference TRBV7-9 and TRBJ2-7 for the parts outside the CDR3, the full variable domain is DTGVSQNPRHKITKRGQNVTFRCDPISEHNRLYWYRQTLGQGPEFLTYFQNEAQLEKSRLLSDRFSAERPKGSFSTLEIQRTEQGDSAMYLCASSFPGHGGEQYFGPGTRLTVT.

In its sample, this clonotype was seen many times. The CDR3 nucleotides are TGTGCCAGCCGGCTAACGACCTCCTACAATGAGCAGTTCTTC. This codes for CASRLTTSYNEQFF. The chain uses TRBV11-2 and TRBJ2-1; D is ambiguous. The germline V and J ends were trimmed by 8 bases and 0 bases, with 11 bases remaining between them. CDR3 length equals 14 residues. Germline CDR1 reads SGHAT; CDR2 reads FQNNGV.

A note on this clonotype: The junction shows a germline mismatch at one end, possibly a read error. The gene calls are TRBV9 and TRBJ2-7; D unresolved. Germline values: CDR1 SGDLS, CDR2 YYNGEE. This CDR3 spans 13 amino acids. CDR3 sequence: CASSWSTIYEQYF. As DNA, the CDR3 is TGCGCCAGCAGTTGGTCTACAATCTACGAGCAGTACTTC. The full variable domain, its missing parts supplied by reference TRBV9 and TRBJ2-7, is DSGVTQTPKHLITATGQRVTLRCSPRSGDLSVYWYQQSLDQGLQFLIQYYNGEERAKGNILERFSAQQFPDLHSELNLSSLELGDSALYFCASSWSTIYEQYFGPGTRLTVT.

This chain links TRBV3-1 with TRBJ2-7; D is possibly TRBD1 (6 bases). Deletions cut 0 bases from V and 7 bases from J, with 13 bases between. CDR3 length equals 14 residues. Germline CDR1 reads LGHDT; CDR2 reads YNNKEL (reference sequence). The CDR3 loop is CASSQDVDRSEQYF. The DNA of the CDR3 is TGTGCCAGCAGCCAAGATGTCGACAGGTCGGAGCAGTACTTC.

This clonotype was observed at least ten times. V gene TRBV5-5 combines with J gene TRBJ2-7; D perhaps matches TRBD2 (6 bases). The CDR3 sequence is 12 residues long. V was cut by 2 bases and J by 7 bases, with 10 bases left in between. Per the germline V gene, CDR1 is SGHKS and CDR2 is YYEKEE (reference sequence). CDR3 sequence: CASSLSGEEQYF. CDR3 DNA: TGTGCCAGCAGCTTATCGGGGGAAGAGCAGTACTTC. Using reference TRBV5-5 and TRBJ2-7 for the parts outside the CDR3, the full variable domain is DAGVTQSPTHLIKTRGQQVTLRCSPISGHKSVSWYQQVLGQGPQFIFQYYEKEERGRGNFPDRFSARQFPNYSSELNVNALLLGDSALYLCASSLSGEEQYFGPGTRLTVT.

This clonotype has a handful of counts. V gene TRBV24-1 combines with J gene TRBJ2-7; D is ambiguous. The CDR3 runs 16 residues. From germline, CDR1 is KGHDR and CDR2 SFDVKD. The V end was cut by 2 bases, the J end by 2 bases, with 15 bases between. Here the CDR3 DNA reads TGTGCCACCAGTGATTCGGCCGGGTACGGAGCCTACGAGCAGTACTTC. It translates to CATSDSAGYGAYEQYF.

This clonotype was seen many times. V and J are TRBV25-1 and TRBJ2-7, with no clear D. Germline CDR1 MGHDK, CDR2 SYGVNS. V was clipped by 2 bases and J by 0 bases, with 8 bases between them. The CDR3 covers 14 residues. The DNA for the CDR3 is TGTGCCAGCAGTGAACTGGCGGCCTCCTACGAGCAGTACTTC. This translates into CASSELAASYEQYF.

This clonotype occurred many times. The V call is TRBV20-1, the J call TRBJ2-7, with D possibly matching TRBD2 (6 bases). The CDR3 is 12 amino acids. Trimming removed 3 bases from V and 9 bases from J, with 15 bases in between. Germline CDR1 reads DFQATT; CDR2 reads SNEGSKA (reference sequence). CDR3 loop: CSARGSGGPQYF. The DNA for the CDR3 is TGCAGTGCTAGGGGTAGCGGAGGCCCGCAGTACTTC.

This clonotype was counted at least ten times. V gene TRBV12-3 or TRBV12-4 combines with J gene TRBJ2-2; 9 bases are shared with TRBD1. This CDR3 contains 16 residues. V gave up 8 bases and J gave up 7 bases; unmatched junction bases: 14. The CDR3: CASAPNRGPDGGELFF. The CDR3 DNA sequence: TGTGCCAGCGCCCCCAACAGGGGGCCCGATGGCGGGGAGCTGTTTTTT.

This clonotype was found many times. The chain employs TRBV2 and TRBJ1-5; D unresolved. This CDR3 is 19 amino acids long. Trimming shortened V by 3 bases and J by 0 bases, and 21 bases separated the two germline ends. Germline-derived CDR1 and CDR2 are SNHLY and FYNNEI. The CDR3 protein is CASSETGPSRWYSNQPQHF. CDR3 bases: TGTGCCAGCAGTGAGACCGGGCCCTCCCGGTGGTATAGCAATCAGCCCCAGCATTTT.

This clonotype has a count of ten or more. J is TRBJ2-3 and V is TRBV20-1; D is unclear. The CDR3 runs 14 residues. The germline V gene encodes CDR1 DFQATT and CDR2 SNEGSKA (reference sequence). The V gene lost 3 bases and the J gene lost 2 bases, with 12 bases spanning the gap. CDR3 sequence (DNA): TGCAGTGCTAGTCAGCTGGGATCCACAGATACGCAGTATTTT. Translating it yields CSASQLGSTDTQYF.

The CDR3 is CASRIRGTENTEAFF. The CDR3 nucleotides read TGTGCCAGCAGGATACGCGGGACAGAGAACACTGAAGCTTTCTTT. This chain links TRBV6-1 with TRBJ1-1; 7 bases fit TRBD1. V lost 6 bases to trimming and J lost 1 base; unmatched junction nucleotides: 8. Germline CDR1 is MNHNS and CDR2 is SASEGT. There are 15 residues in the CDR3.

The table lists this clonotype with many counts. The chain recombines TRBV27 with TRBJ2-1; possible D gene TRBD1, 6 bases. Germline-derived CDR1 and CDR2 are MNHEY and SMNVEV (reference sequence). This CDR3 is built from 15 residues. V lost 2 bases and J lost 8, with 16 bases in between. The CDR3 here is CASSLKSTGRDEQFF. The CDR3 DNA sequence: TGTGCCAGCAGTTTAAAGTCGACAGGCAGGGATGAGCAGTTCTTC.

This clonotype was counted many times. The V gene is TRBV20-1, the J gene TRBJ2-3; 11 nucleotides line up with TRBD2. The germline CDR1 and CDR2 sequences are DFQATT and SNEGSKA (reference sequence). This CDR3 comprises 13 residues. This CDR3 reads CSTLAGGPHTQYF. DNA of the CDR3: TGCAGCACTCTAGCGGGAGGCCCCCATACGCAGTATTTT.

This clonotype was counted ten times or more. This chain uses TRBV16 with TRBJ2-5; TRBD2 agrees at 11 bases. The CDR3 runs to 15 residues. V gave up 4 bases and J gave up 1 base; unmatched junction bases: 2. Germline V gene data show CDR1 as KGHSY and CDR2 as FQNENV. The CDR3 DNA follows: TGTGCCAGCAGCCGGACTAGCGGGTTCCAAGAGACCCAGTACTTC. This gives the protein CASSRTSGFQETQYF.

This clonotype occurred many times. V gene TRBV11-3 combines with J gene TRBJ2-3; D is undetermined. Between the trimmed V and J ends, which lost 8 bases and 2 bases, there was a span of 11 bases. This CDR3 is 13 amino acids long. Germline assignment: CDR1 SGHNT and CDR2 YENEEA. CDR3: CASSTRNTDTQYF. The CDR3 nucleotides are TGTGCCAGCTCGACTCGAAACACAGATACGCAGTATTTT.

In its sample, this clonotype was seen a few times. The chain has TRBV7-2 and TRBJ2-7; 7 bases fit TRBD1. This CDR3 spans 12 amino acids. Germline-derived CDR1 and CDR2 are SGHTA and FQGNSA. Trimming cost V 2 bases and J 7 bases; bases outside gene matches: 2. CDR3 in DNA: TGTGCCAGCAGCTTAAGGGGGCGTGAGCAGTACTTC. Translation: CASSLRGREQYF. Combining the CDR3 with reference TRBV7-2 and TRBJ2-7 gives the whole variable domain GAGVSQSPSNKVTEKGKDVELRCDPISGHTALYWYRQSLGQGLEFLIYFQGNSAPDKSGLPSDRFSAERTGGSVSTLTIQRTQQEDSAVYLCASSLRGREQYFGPGTRLTVT.

This clonotype came up many times. The chain combines TRBV2 with TRBJ2-7; perhaps TRBD2 as D (6 bases). Trimming left V 6 bases short and J 0 bases short, with 12 bases between. The CDR3 runs 14 residues. CDR1 SNHLY and CDR2 FYNNEI come from the germline V gene. The CDR3 protein is CASRGTLRSYEQYF. CDR3 DNA sequence: TGTGCCAGCAGGGGGACTCTCCGCTCCTACGAGCAGTACTTC.

This clonotype was counted ten times or more. The CDR3: CSARSVAGGSAGELFF. CDR3 in DNA: TGCAGTGCTAGATCGGTAGCGGGAGGTTCGGCCGGGGAGCTGTTTTTT. This chain connects TRBV20-1 to TRBJ2-2, with 10 bases matching TRBD2. Germline CDR1 is DFQATT and CDR2 is SNEGSKA (reference sequence). V was clipped by 2 bases and J by 6 bases; unmatched bases: 9. The CDR3 loop spans 16 amino acids.

V is TRBV5-4 and J is TRBJ1-1; TRBD1 matches 8 bases. J was trimmed by 9 bases and V by 0 bases; bases with no gene match: 4. This CDR3 has 13 amino acids. CDR1 SGHNT and CDR2 YYREEE come from the germline V gene (reference sequence). This chain's CDR3 is CASSLGQGAQAFF. The CDR3 coding sequence is TGTGCCAGCAGCTTGGGCCAGGGGGCGCAAGCTTTCTTT. Based on the CDR3 plus reference TRBV5-4 and TRBJ1-1, the full variable domain is ETGVTQSPTHLIKTRGQQVTLRCSSQSGHNTVSWYQQALGQGPQFIFQYYREEENGRGNFPPRFSGLQFPNYSSELNVNALELDDSALYLCASSLGQGAQAFFGQGTRLTVV.